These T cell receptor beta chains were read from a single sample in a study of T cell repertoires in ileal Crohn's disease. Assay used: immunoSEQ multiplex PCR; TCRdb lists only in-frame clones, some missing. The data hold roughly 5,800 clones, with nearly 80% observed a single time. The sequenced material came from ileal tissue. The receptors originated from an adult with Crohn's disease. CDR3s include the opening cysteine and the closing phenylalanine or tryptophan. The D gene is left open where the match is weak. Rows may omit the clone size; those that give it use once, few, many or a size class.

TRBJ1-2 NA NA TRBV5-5 TGTGCCAGCAGCCCAATGGTGACTTCAGACTATGGCTACACCTTC CASSPMVTSDYGYTF
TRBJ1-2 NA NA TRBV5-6 TGTGCCAGCAGGCGCACCAATAGTCGAAATGGCTACACCTTC CASRRTNSRNGYTF
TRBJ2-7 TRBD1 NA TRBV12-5 TGTGCTAGTGGTTTGACGACCGACAGGGCCTACGAGCAGTACTTC CASGLTTDRAYEQYF
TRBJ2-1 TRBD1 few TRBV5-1 TGCGCCAGCAGCCTGCAGGGGGCGCGGGGTTTTAAGAACAATGAGCAGTTCTTC CASSLQGARGFKNNEQFF
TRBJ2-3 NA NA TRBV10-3 TGTGCCATCGCGGCAGGGGCAGATACGCAGTATTTT CAIAAGADTQYF
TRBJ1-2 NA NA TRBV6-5 TGTGCCAGCAGTACAGGGTATTTTGGCTACACCTTC CASSTGYFGYTF
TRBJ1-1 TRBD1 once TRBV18 TGTGCCAGCTCACCGCCCGGGACAGGGATCCGGGTCACTGAAGCTTTCTTT CASSPPGTGIRVTEAFF
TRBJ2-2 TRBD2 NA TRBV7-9 TGTGCCAGCAGCTTGGGACTAGCGGGCACCGGGGAGCTGTTTTTT CASSLGLAGTGELFF
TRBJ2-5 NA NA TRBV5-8 TGTGCCAGCAGCTTGTACAGCCAAGAGACCCAGTACTTC CASSLYSQETQYF
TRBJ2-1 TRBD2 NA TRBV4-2 TGTGCCAGCAGCCAGGGGACACTAGCGGGGTCTTACAATGAGCAGTTCTTC CASSQGTLAGSYNEQFF
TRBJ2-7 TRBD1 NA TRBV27 TGTGCCAGCAGTTTAACCAGGGGGCCCTACGAGCAGTACTTC CASSLTRGPYEQYF
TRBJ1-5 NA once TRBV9 TGTGCCAGCAGCGTAGGAGGTGTCGATCAGCCCCAGCATTTT CASSVGGVDQPQHF
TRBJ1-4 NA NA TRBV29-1 TGCAGCGCAAGGGACGAAAAACTGTTTTTT CSARDEKLFF
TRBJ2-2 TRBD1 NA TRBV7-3 TGTGCCAGCAGAGCCAGGGGACAGGGAGGGACCGGGGAGCTGTTTTTT CASRARGQGGTGELFF
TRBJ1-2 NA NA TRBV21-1 TGTGCCAGCAGCAAAGCGCTTGGTCGTGGCTATGGCTACACCTTC CASSKALGRGYGYTF
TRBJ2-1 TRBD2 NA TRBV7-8 TGTGCCAGCAGCTTACTAGCGGGGGCCCTCAATGAGCAGTTCTTC CASSLLAGALNEQFF
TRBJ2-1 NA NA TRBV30 TGTGCCTGGAGTCGGGGCTACAATGAGCAGTTCTTC CAWSRGYNEQFF
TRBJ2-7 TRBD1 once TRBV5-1 TGCGCCAGCAGCTTGGGTGGGACAGGGTTAAACGTGGAGCAGTACTTC CASSLGGTGLNVEQYF
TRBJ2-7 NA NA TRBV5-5 TGTGCCAGCAGATCCGGGGGAAACTACGAGCAGTACTTC CASRSGGNYEQYF
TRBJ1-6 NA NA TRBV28 TGTGCCAGCAGTTATCTTAATTCACCCCTCCACTTT CASSYLNSPLHF
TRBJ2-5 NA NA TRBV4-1 TGCGCCAGCAGCCAGGTAGTTGGAGGAGAGACCCAGTACTTC CASSQVVGGETQYF
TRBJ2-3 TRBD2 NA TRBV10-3 TGTGCCATCAGTGAGTCGCTGACTAGCGGGGGGGCCACAGATACGCAGTATTTT CAISESLTSGGATDTQYF
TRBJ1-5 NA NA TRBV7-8 TGTGCCAGCAGCTTATTGGGGCTAAGCGGTGTTGGCAATCAGCCCCAGCATTTT CASSLLGLSGVGNQPQHF
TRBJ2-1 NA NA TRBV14 TGTGCCAGCAGCCAAGATGGGCTAGTCAATGAGCAGTTCTTC CASSQDGLVNEQFF
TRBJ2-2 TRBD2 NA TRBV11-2 TGTGCCAGCAGCTTAAGGGCTAGCGGGAACACCGGGGAGCTGTTTTTT CASSLRASGNTGELFF
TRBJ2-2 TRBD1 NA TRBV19 TGTGCCAGTACCTACTTGGACAGGGACACCGGGGAGCTGTTTTTT CASTYLDRDTGELFF
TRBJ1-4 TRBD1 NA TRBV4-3 TGCGCCAGCAGCCGTACAGGGGGTGCAACTAATGAAAAACTGTTTTTT CASSRTGGATNEKLFF
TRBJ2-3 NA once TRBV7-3 TGTGCCAGCAGCTTAACGTTTATAACAGATACGCAGTATTTT CASSLTFITDTQYF
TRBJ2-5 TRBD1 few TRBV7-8 TGTGCCAGCAGCTCCTCCGGGACAGGTTTTGGTTCAACCCCGAAAGAGACCCAGTACTTC CASSSSGTGFGSTPKETQYF
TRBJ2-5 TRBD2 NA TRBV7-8 TGTGCCAGCAGCCCTTCTAGCGGGGGCATCCAAGAGACCCAGTACTTC CASSPSSGGIQETQYF
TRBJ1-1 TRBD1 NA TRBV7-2 TGTGCCAGCAGCTTAGTCGGGACAGGTAACACTGAAGCTTTCTTT CASSLVGTGNTEAFF
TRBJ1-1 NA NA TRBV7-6 TGTGCCAGCAGCTTTGGGGGTTCGACTGAAGCTTTCTTT CASSFGGSTEAFF
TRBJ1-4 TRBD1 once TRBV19 TGTGCCAGTACTTCGACAGGGACTAATGAAAAACTGTTTTTT CASTSTGTNEKLFF
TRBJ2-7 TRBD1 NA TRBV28 TGTGCCAGCAGTGGGACAGGGACCTACGAGCAGTACTTC CASSGTGTYEQYF
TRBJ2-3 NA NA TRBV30 TGTGCCTGGGCGCTAGGGACGCAGTATTTT CAWALGTQYF
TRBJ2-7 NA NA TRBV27 TGTGCCAGCGGGCCTACAGGGTACGAGCAGTACTTC CASGPTGYEQYF
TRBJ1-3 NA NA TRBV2 TGTGCCAGCACCCCGCGTGCCCCAGGGTACTCTGGAAACACCATATATTTT CASTPRAPGYSGNTIYF
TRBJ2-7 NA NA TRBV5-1 TGCGCCAGCAGCTTGGGGGGCAGCTACTACGAGCAGTACTTC CASSLGGSYYEQYF
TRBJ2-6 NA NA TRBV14 TGTGCCAGCAGCCAAGTCTTGGGGCTGGGGGGAGACTCTGGGGCCAACGTCCTGACTTTC CASSQVLGLGGDSGANVLTF
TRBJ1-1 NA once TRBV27 TGTGCCAGCAGTTACTCAGGGGCCTCAGAAGCTTTCTTT CASSYSGASEAFF
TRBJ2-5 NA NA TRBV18 TGTGCCAGCTCACCGGAGCAAGAGACCCAGTACTTC CASSPEQETQYF
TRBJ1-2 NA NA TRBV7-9 TGTGCCAGCACCCTTCGGGTGGATGGCTACACCTTC CASTLRVDGYTF
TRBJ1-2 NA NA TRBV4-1 TGCGCCAGCAGCCCCTCTCCGAGGAGTAACTATGGCTACACCTTC CASSPSPRSNYGYTF
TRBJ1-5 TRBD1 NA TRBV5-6 TGTGCCAGCAGCTACCGGGACAGGGGGTATCAGCCCCAGCATTTT CASSYRDRGYQPQHF
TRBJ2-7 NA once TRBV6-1 TGTGCCAGCAGTCTCGACTCTACCTACGAGCAGTACTTC CASSLDSTYEQYF
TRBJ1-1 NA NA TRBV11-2 TGTGCCAGCAGCTATACTCTCGACACTGAAGCTTTCTTT CASSYTLDTEAFF
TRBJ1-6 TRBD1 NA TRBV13 TGTGCCAGCAGCTTGCGCAACAGGGGCGGTTCACCCCTCCACTTT CASSLRNRGGSPLHF
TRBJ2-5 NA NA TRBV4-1 TGCGCCAGCAGCCCTCTTACGGGGGTTGGAGAGACCCAGTACTTC CASSPLTGVGETQYF
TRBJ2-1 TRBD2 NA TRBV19 TGTGCCAGTAGTATTTCGGGGGGGCTTACCGATAATGAGCAGTTCTTC CASSISGGLTDNEQFF
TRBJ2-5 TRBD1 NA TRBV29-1 TGCAGCGTTGAGAACAGGGGAAGTTCTCAAGAGACCCAGTACTTC CSVENRGSSQETQYF
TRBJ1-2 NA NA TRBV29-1 TGCAGCGTCACCCTTGCTAACTATGGCTACACCTTC CSVTLANYGYTF
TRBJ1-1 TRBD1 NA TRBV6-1 TGTGCCAGCAGTGCCAGGGGGAGGGACACTGAAGCTTTCTTT CASSARGRDTEAFF
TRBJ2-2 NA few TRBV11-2 TGTGCCAGCAGCCGTAACACCGGGGAGCTGTTTTTT CASSRNTGELFF
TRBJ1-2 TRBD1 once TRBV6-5 TGTGCCAGCAGTACCGGGACAGGGGGAAAGCTTGGCTACACCTTC CASSTGTGGKLGYTF
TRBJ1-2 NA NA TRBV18 TGTGCCAGCTCACCACCGGGTCCTATTAACTATGGCTACACCTTC CASSPPGPINYGYTF
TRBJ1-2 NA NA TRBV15 TGTGCCACCAGCCCTACCGGGGGCTATGGCTACACCTTC CATSPTGGYGYTF
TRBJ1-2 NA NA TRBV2 TGTGCCAGCAGTGATCCGGGGACAAACTATGGCTACACCTTC CASSDPGTNYGYTF
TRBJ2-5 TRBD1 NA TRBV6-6 TGTGCCAGCAGTTACAACAGGGGCGAGACCCAGTACTTC CASSYNRGETQYF